This TCR beta chain originates from a study of brain T cells in children with intractable seizures listed by TCRdb under 2021. Regarding the study in general: Resected brain tissue from 53 pediatric epilepsy surgery cases was first screened for immune gene transcripts using a NanoString immunology panel. Of the 12 selected surgery cases, pre-surgery blood was also sequenced for eight, so four had brain tissue only. The investigation overall reported the following: Viral specificity was inferred only from CDR3 sequence similarity, and patients' HCMV serostatus was unknown. Because pre- and post-surgery blood were sequenced to different depths, clones absent from the pre-surgery sample may reflect undersampling.

As to this clone: What this receptor recognizes is not known. Base qualities are not at hand, and no much larger clone is one base apart.

The sample's time point label is to be understood as: resected brain tissue, or blood drawn just prior to surgery. The surgery cases that showed the highest brain T cell transcript signatures were chosen for TCR beta chain sequencing of brain tissue, and of blood when it was available. Before surgery, patients had received at least one anti-epileptic drug. The TCR-sequenced patients were children whose drug-resistant epilepsy was caused by tuberous sclerosis complex, focal cortical dysplasia, Rasmussen encephalitis or hemimegalencephaly. Blood was drawn right before the epilepsy surgery. The Monarch genomic DNA purification kit was used to extract bulk genomic DNA from unsorted brain tissue and whole blood. TCR beta chain sequences were generated from genomic DNA using the immunoSEQ assay. Regarding the original processing steps: CDR3 sequences that did not begin with the conserved framework cysteine at position 104 were removed by hand. To get clonality, the normalized Shannon's Diversity Index was subtracted from one, giving values from 0 (maximal diversity) to 1 (oligoclonal). Chi-squared comparison-of-proportions tests were used to check whether the frequency of the same CDR3 differed between samples, for example brain versus blood. Public clonotypes were identified through searches of immuneACCESS, and similarity to known antiviral clonotypes was evaluated with the VDJdb browser. TCRdb retrieved this table from immuneACCESS and kept in-frame rearrangements only. Not all clones are present; in checked studies, unresolved V genes account for under half, and no reason is known for the remainder. V and J calls and clone size follow that table, whereas D and trimming were derived from the DNA. The sample table shows around 100,000 clones, and around 94% are seen once. Under 4.5% of the sample is held by the ten biggest clonotypes.

From cysteine to phenylalanine, the CDR3 is 14 amino acids long. Just the 42-base CDR3 DNA is kept, in frame starting at base 1. Cut back by 6 bases and 2 bases, the V and J ends lie 14 bases apart. Looking up the germline V gene yields CDR1 MDHEN and CDR2 SYDVKM. The specimen comprised peripheral blood, sampled at surgery. The sequence links TRBV28 to TRBJ2-7; the D match is possibly TRBD1 or TRBD2, with 5 bases aligned in each. This sequence originates from a boy in the first two years of life with hemimegalencephaly and intractable seizures. The CDR3 has the sequence CASSRWDPPYEQYF. The DNA sequence reads TGTGCCAGCAGCCGCTGGGACCCTCCCTACGAGCAGTACTTC. Reference TRBV28 and TRBJ2-7 genes cover what lies past the CDR3, so the full variable domain is DVKVTQSSRYLVKRTGEKVFLECVQDMDHENMFWYRQDPGLGLRLIYFSYDVKMKEKGDIPEGYSVSREKKERFSLILESASTNQTSMYLCASSRWDPPYEQYFGPGTRLTVT.